These 10 T cell receptor beta chains originate from one sample sequenced in a study of response to subunit inactivated influenza vaccine. TCRdb redid the calling of the RT-PCR reads with MiXCR, one entry per CDR3 protein. The data contain 280,000 or so distinct CDR3 sequences, around a fifth of them singletons. The source was PBMCs from blood, collected less than 22 months after vaccination. The receptors were sampled from a man between 50 and 69 years old who received an inactivated influenza vaccine.

The chain combines TRBV5-1 with TRBJ1-5; D not certain. Per the germline V gene, CDR1 is SGHRS and CDR2 is YFSETQ. With 0 bases removed from V and 2 bases from J, the gap between germline ends came to 9 bases. The CDR3 runs 15 residues. As DNA, the CDR3 is TGCGCCAGCAGCTTGGAACCCGGTGGCAATCAGCCCCAGCATTTT. It specifies CASSLEPGGNQPQHF.

The table lists this clonotype with a few counts. The V gene is TRBV20-1, the J gene TRBJ2-3; 12 bases agree with TRBD2. This CDR3 comprises 15 residues. Germline values: CDR1 DFQATT, CDR2 SNEGSKA (reference sequence). V gave up 6 bases and J gave up 2 bases; unmatched junction bases: 6. The CDR3 loop is CSARRLAGDTDTQYF. CDR3 DNA: TGCAGTGCCAGAAGACTAGCGGGAGACACAGATACGCAGTATTTT.

This clonotype has just a few counts. The chain is built from TRBV12-3 or TRBV12-4 and TRBJ2-2; possibly TRBD1 for D (5 bases). V lost 2 bases, J lost 4 bases, and 11 bases lay in between. CDR3 length: 15 residues. The CDR3 here is CASSLQGQGTGELFF. DNA of the CDR3: TGTGCCAGCAGTTTACAGGGTCAGGGCACCGGGGAGCTGTTTTTT.

The V and J genes are TRBV29-1 and TRBJ1-2; a possible D gene is TRBD1 (6 bases). The germline CDR1 and CDR2 sequences are SQVTM and ANQGSEA. The length of the CDR3 is 12 residues. V was trimmed by 7 bases and J by 8 bases, leaving 17 bases between them. The CDR3 region is CSARGGVEGYTF. The CDR3 DNA reads as TGCAGCGCCCGAGGGGGGGTAGAGGGCTACACCTTC.

This clonotype came up a few times. The rearrangement links TRBV21-1 to TRBJ1-5; the table's D call of TRBD1 was not tested on the DNA. TRBV21-1 is recorded as a pseudogene. The CDR3 extends over 15 amino acids. CDR3 in DNA: TGTGCCAGCAGCAACGGACAGGTCACAAATCAGCCCCAGCATTTT. It yields the protein CASSNGQVTNQPQHF.

This clonotype was picked up a small number of times. This chain joins TRBV20-1 and TRBJ2-3; 9 bases fit TRBD2. The V gene end was trimmed by 5 bases and the J gene end by 2 bases; junction bases not matched to a gene: 11. This CDR3 contains 16 residues. Germline V gene sequence: CDR1 DFQATT, CDR2 SNEGSKA (reference sequence). CDR3 region: CSAGPSSGVITDTQYF. For the CDR3, the DNA is TGCAGTGCTGGACCTTCTAGCGGGGTTATCACAGATACGCAGTATTTT.

The chain joins TRBV24-1 to TRBJ2-2; D is unresolved. The V gene lost 2 bases and the J gene lost 1 base, with 7 bases spanning the gap. Germline CDR1 is KGHDR and CDR2 is SFDVKD. The CDR3 extends over 15 amino acids. The CDR3 region has the DNA TGTGCCACCAGTGATTGGGCGGAGAACACCGGGGAGCTGTTTTTT. Residues: CATSDWAENTGELFF.

V usage is TRBV29-1 and J usage is TRBJ1-2, with 11 bases that match TRBD1. Germline loops: CDR1 SQVTM, CDR2 ANQGSEA. V lost 5 bases and J lost 8; bases outside the gene matches: 4. This CDR3 spans 12 amino acids. CDR3 nucleotides: TGCAGCGTTCTCTGGACAGGGGGCGGCTACACCTTC. Translating it yields CSVLWTGGGYTF.

The table lists this clonotype with many counts. V and J are TRBV5-6 and TRBJ1-1; 7 bases are a match to TRBD1. The V gene's germline CDR1 is SGHDT and CDR2 YYEEEE. V was clipped by 5 bases and J by 0 bases; unmatched bases: 7. CDR3 length: 15 residues. Here the CDR3 reads CASSSRQGLNTEAFF. The CDR3 DNA is TGTGCCAGCAGTTCGAGACAGGGACTGAACACTGAAGCTTTCTTT.

This clonotype has a handful of counts. The chain joins TRBV6-5 to TRBJ1-1; possibly TRBD1 for D (5 bases). Germline V CDR1 and CDR2: MNHEY, SVGAGI. V was shortened by 7 bases and J by 3 bases, with 12 bases between the two germline ends. The CDR3 is made up of 13 amino acids. The CDR3 nucleotides read TGTGCCAGCAATTTAGACAGAGACACTGAAGCTTTCTTT. Translation: CASNLDRDTEAFF.